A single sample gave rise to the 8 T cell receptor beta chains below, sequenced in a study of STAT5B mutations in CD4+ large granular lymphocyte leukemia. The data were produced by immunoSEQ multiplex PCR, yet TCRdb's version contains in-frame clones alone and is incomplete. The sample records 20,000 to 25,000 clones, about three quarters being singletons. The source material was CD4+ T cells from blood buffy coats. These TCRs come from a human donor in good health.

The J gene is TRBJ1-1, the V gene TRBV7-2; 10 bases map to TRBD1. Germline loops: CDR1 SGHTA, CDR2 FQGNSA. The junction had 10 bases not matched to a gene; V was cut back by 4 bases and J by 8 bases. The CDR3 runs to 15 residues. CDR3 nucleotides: TGTGCCAGCAGCTCCAGGATCCGACAGGGGGCGGAAGCTTTCTTT. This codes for CASSSRIRQGAEAFF.

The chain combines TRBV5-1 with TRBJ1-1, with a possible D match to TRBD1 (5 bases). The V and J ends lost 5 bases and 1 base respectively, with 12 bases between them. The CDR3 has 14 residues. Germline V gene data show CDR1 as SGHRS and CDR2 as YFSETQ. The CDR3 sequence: CASRPGTANTEAFF. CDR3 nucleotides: TGCGCCAGCAGGCCTGGGACGGCGAACACTGAAGCTTTCTTT.

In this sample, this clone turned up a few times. The CDR3 region has the DNA TGTGCCAGCACTTTAGGGCCGGGGAACACTGAAGCTTTCTTT. Encoded protein: CASTLGPGNTEAFF. The chain uses TRBV6-5 and TRBJ1-1; D not resolved. V shed 7 bases and J shed 1 base, with 13 bases lying between them. Germline V lookup: CDR1 MNHEY, CDR2 SVGAGI. There are 14 residues in the CDR3.

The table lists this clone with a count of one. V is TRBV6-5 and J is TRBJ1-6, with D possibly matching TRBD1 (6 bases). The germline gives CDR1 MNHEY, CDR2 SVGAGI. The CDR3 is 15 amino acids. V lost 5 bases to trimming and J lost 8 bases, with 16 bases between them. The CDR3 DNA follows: TGTGCCAGCAGTACCAAGGGGACACCGCATTCACCCCTCCACTTT. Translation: CASSTKGTPHSPLHF.

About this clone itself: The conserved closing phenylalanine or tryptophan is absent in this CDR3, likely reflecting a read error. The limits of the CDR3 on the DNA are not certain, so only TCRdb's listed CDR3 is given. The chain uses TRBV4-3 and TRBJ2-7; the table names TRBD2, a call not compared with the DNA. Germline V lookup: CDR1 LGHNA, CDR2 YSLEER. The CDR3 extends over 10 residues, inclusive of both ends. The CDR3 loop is CASSQEGRED.

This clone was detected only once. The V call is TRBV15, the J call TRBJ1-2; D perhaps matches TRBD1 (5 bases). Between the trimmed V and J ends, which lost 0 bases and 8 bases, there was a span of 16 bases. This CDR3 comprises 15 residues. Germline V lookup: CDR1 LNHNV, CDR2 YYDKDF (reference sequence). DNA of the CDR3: TGTGCCACCAGCAGAGATGATCAAGCAGGGTTAGGCTACACCTTC. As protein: CATSRDDQAGLGYTF. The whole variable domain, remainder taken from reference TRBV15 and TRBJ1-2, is DAMVIQNPRYQVTQFGKPVTLSCSQTLNHNVMYWYQQKSSQAPKLLFHYYDKDFNNEADTPDNFQSRRPNTSFCFLDIRSPGLGDTAMYLCATSRDDQAGLGYTFGSGTRLTVV.

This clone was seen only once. The CDR3, as DNA: TGTGCCAGCAGCTTGGACAGGGTGAACACTGAAGCTTTCTTT. Protein: CASSLDRVNTEAFF. The rearrangement joins TRBV5-4 to TRBJ1-1; maybe TRBD1 (6 bases). The V end was cut by 0 bases, the J end by 0 bases, with 6 bases between. The CDR3 has 14 amino acids. CDR1 and CDR2 (germline): SGHNT, YYREEE (reference sequence). Variable domain in full (rest from reference TRBV5-4 and TRBJ1-1): ETGVTQSPTHLIKTRGQQVTLRCSSQSGHNTVSWYQQALGQGPQFIFQYYREEENGRGNFPPRFSGLQFPNYSSELNVNALELDDSALYLCASSLDRVNTEAFFGQGTRLTVV.

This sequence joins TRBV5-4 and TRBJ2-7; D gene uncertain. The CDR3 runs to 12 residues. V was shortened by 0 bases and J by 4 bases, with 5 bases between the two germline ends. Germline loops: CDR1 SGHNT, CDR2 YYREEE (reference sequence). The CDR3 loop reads CASSLDGYEQYF. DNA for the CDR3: TGTGCCAGCAGCTTGGATGGGTACGAGCAGTACTTC.